These T cell receptor beta chains were read from a single sample in a study of lymphopenia after photon versus proton radiotherapy. Profiling relied on immunoSEQ multiplex PCR, and the TCRdb table lists in-frame clones only, not all of them. The data show under 70,000 clones, around 92% seen once. The sample in question was peripheral blood, obtained from a patient treated with photon-based radiotherapy. The receptors were sampled from a woman in her thirties or forties with cholangiocarcinoma. CDR3s include the opening cysteine and the closing phenylalanine or tryptophan. D genes are given only for firm matches. Clone size, where shown, is once, few, many, or a class for clones that have expanded.

v_gene	d_gene	j_gene	abundance	CDR3aa	CDR3nt
TRBV6-1	-	TRBJ2-1	-	CASSASTPLSSYNEQFF	TGTGCCAGCAGTGCGTCCACACCTCTTAGCTCCTACAATGAGCAGTTCTTC
TRBV30	-	TRBJ2-7	-	CAWCPGTGYEQYF	TGTGCCTGGTGTCCCGGGACGGGGTACGAGCAGTACTTC
TRBV18	-	TRBJ2-3	-	CASSPPESRVTQYF	TGTGCCAGCTCACCACCGGAATCAAGGGTGACGCAGTATTTT
TRBV4-1	-	TRBJ2-3	-	CASSLIGEVTDTQYF	TGCGCCAGCAGCCTTATCGGCGAGGTGACAGATACGCAGTATTTT
TRBV28	-	TRBJ1-2	-	CASSLGKGATYLYGYTF	TGTGCCAGCAGTTTAGGTAAAGGGGCCACCTACCTCTATGGCTACACCTTC
TRBV6-5	-	TRBJ1-4	once	CASSYSGRQGKLFF	TGTGCCAGCAGTTATTCAGGGAGGCAGGGAAAACTGTTTTTT
TRBV4-1	-	TRBJ1-2	few	CASSQGTGTWKGHFYGYTF	TGCGCCAGCAGCCAAGGAACCGGGACATGGAAGGGCCATTTCTATGGCTACACCTTC
TRBV6-6	-	TRBJ2-1	-	CASRLLEPGAYNEQFF	TGTGCCAGCAGGCTCCTAGAGCCCGGGGCCTACAATGAGCAGTTCTTC
TRBV4-2	-	TRBJ2-7	-	CASSPSTGYEQYF	TGTGCCAGCAGTCCTTCGACGGGCTACGAGCAGTACTTC
TRBV13	-	TRBJ2-7	-	CASSLVVQGEQYF	TGTGCCAGCAGCTTAGTAGTTCAAGGCGAGCAGTACTTC
TRBV7-3	-	TRBJ2-6	-	CASSPVTVMGANVLTF	TGTGCCAGCAGCCCCGTGACAGTCATGGGGGCCAACGTCCTGACTTTC
TRBV5-1	-	TRBJ1-1	-	CASSLVGSGMNTEAFF	TGCGCCAGCAGCTTGGTAGGGAGCGGGATGAACACTGAAGCTTTCTTT
TRBV28	TRBD1	TRBJ2-7	-	CASSSQGAPSYEQYF	TGTGCCAGCAGTTCCCAGGGGGCTCCCTCCTACGAGCAGTACTTC
TRBV7-8	-	TRBJ1-5	-	CASSSDTFSNQPQHF	TGTGCCAGCAGCTCCGACACGTTTAGCAATCAGCCCCAGCATTTT
TRBV18	-	TRBJ1-1	-	CASSPRDTYTEAFF	TGTGCCAGCTCACCACGGGACACCTACACTGAAGCTTTCTTT
TRBV2	TRBD1	TRBJ1-2	-	CASKGQGRGYTF	TGTGCCAGCAAAGGACAGGGACGCGGCTACACCTTC
TRBV6-5	TRBD1	TRBJ2-7	-	CASSTTGDRFHEQYF	TGTGCCAGCAGTACGACCGGGGACAGGTTCCACGAGCAGTACTTC
TRBV19	-	TRBJ1-3	-	CASSIGRADGNTIYF	TGTGCCAGTAGTATTGGCAGGGCTGATGGAAACACCATATATTTT
TRBV6-5	TRBD1	TRBJ2-5	-	CASSTTGNRGTYF	TGTGCCAGCAGTACGACGGGGAACAGGGGAACATACTTC
TRBV7-3	TRBD1	TRBJ1-6	-	CASSASGQGNSPLHF	TGTGCCAGCAGCGCATCGGGACAGGGTAATTCACCCCTCCACTTT
TRBV5-1	-	TRBJ1-1	-	CASSSARGGAFF	TGCGCCAGCAGCTCGGCTCGAGGGGGAGCTTTCTTT
TRBV2	-	TRBJ2-5	-	CASSVSSSGKVRETQYF	TGTGCCAGCAGTGTTAGTAGTTCGGGAAAAGTCCGAGAGACCCAGTACTTC
TRBV7-9	TRBD2	TRBJ2-7	-	CASTLAGGRSEQYF	TGTGCCAGCACCCTTGCAGGCGGGAGGAGCGAGCAGTACTTC
TRBV10-2	-	TRBJ1-5	-	CASGGLNQPQHF	TGCGCCAGCGGGGGCCTAAATCAGCCCCAGCATTTT
TRBV4-2	-	TRBJ1-2	few	CASSQDVALGRGYTF	TGTGCCAGCAGCCAAGATGTGGCCCTCGGCCGGGGCTACACCTTC
TRBV2	-	TRBJ2-1	-	CASSEPRMSYNEQFF	TGTGCCAGCAGTGAACCCAGGATGTCCTACAATGAGCAGTTCTTC
TRBV5-1	-	TRBJ1-1	-	CASSWGQGATEAFF	TGCGCCAGCAGCTGGGGGCAGGGAGCGACTGAAGCTTTCTTT
TRBV6-5	-	TRBJ1-6	-	CASSYGTGNGRPLHF	TGTGCCAGCAGTTACGGTACAGGGAACGGGAGGCCCCTCCACTTT
TRBV19	-	TRBJ2-2	-	CASKVADTGELFF	TGTGCCAGTAAGGTGGCAGACACCGGGGAGCTGTTTTTT
TRBV14	-	TRBJ1-5	-	CASSQSGEVGQPQHF	TGTGCCAGCAGCCAATCAGGGGAGGTTGGACAGCCCCAGCATTTT
TRBV2	-	TRBJ1-4	-	CASSEKQAYEKLFF	TGTGCCAGCAGTGAAAAACAGGCCTATGAAAAACTGTTTTTT